This TCR beta chain originates from a study of blood T cells in healthy people across ages. The CDR3 loop spans 13 amino acids. Germline V gene data show CDR1 as SGHNT and CDR2 as YYREEE (reference sequence). Together with a sample-barcoded 5' primer, a J-beta primer mix was included in a second PCR lasting about 7 to 11 cycles. TCRdb reprocessed the 5' RACE reads with MiXCR, giving one entry per CDR3 protein. The table includes about 640,000 distinct CDR3 sequences, under 70% detected once. A minimum of 6.5 million PBMCs was isolated per sample. The J gene is TRBJ2-7, the V gene TRBV5-4; no definite D call. The J call may be incorrect, as the DNA end agrees better with TRBJ2-5. Sample: blood. This clonotype originated in a man in his sixties in good health. CDR3 amino acids: CASRSSPGETQYF. The CDR3 coding sequence is TGTGCCAGCCGGTCCAGCCCGGGCGAGACCCAGTACTTC.